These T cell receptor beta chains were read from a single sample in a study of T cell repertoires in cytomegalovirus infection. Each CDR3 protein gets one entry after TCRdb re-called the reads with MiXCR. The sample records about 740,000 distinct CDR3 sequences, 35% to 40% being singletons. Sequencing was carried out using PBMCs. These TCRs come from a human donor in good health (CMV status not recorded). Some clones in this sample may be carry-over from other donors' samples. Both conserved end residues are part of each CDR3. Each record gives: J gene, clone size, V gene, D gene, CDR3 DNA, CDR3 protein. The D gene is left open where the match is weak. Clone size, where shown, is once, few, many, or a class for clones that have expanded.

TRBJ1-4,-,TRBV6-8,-,TGTGCCAGCAGTTTTCTACCCAGGGAAGCAACTAATGAAAAACTGTTTTTT,CASSFLPREATNEKLFF
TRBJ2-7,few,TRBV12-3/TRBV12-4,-,TGTGCCAGCAGTTTGAGTGGGAAGACGTACTTC,CASSLSGKTYF
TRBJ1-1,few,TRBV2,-,TGTGCCAGCAGTGAAGGGGGGCTTGAAGCTTTCTTT,CASSEGGLEAFF
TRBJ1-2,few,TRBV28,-,TGTGCCAGCAAAGAAAGGGGTGGTAAGGAGGATGGCTACACCTTC,CASKERGGKEDGYTF
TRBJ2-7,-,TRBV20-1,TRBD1,TGCAGTGCTAGACCCCTGGACAGGGAATGGGCGTCCTACGAGCAGTACTTC,CSARPLDREWASYEQYF
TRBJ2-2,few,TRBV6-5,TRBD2,TGTGCCAGCAGACGAGCGGGAGGGAACACCGGGGAGCTGTTTTTT,CASRRAGGNTGELFF
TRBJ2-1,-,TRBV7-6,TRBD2,TGTGCCAGCAGCTTAGCGTTGCCTAGCGGGGGGCCTTTGTTCTTC,CASSLALPSGGPLFF
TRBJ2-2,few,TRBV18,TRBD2,TGTGCCAGCTCACCTGGGGGACTAGGGCACATCGGGGAGCTGTTTTTT,CASSPGGLGHIGELFF
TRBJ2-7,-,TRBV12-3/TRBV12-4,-,TGTGCCAGCACCCTGGGTCTAGCAATCAACGAGCAGTACTTC,CASTLGLAINEQYF
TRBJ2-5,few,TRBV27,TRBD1,TGTGCCAGCAGTTCGGGGACAGGGGTAGGGACCCAGTACTTC,CASSSGTGVGTQYF
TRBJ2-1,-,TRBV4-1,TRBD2,TGCGCCAGCAGCATTACCGGGACTAGCGGGAGAGAGTCTAATTTCTTC,CASSITGTSGRESNFF
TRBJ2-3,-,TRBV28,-,TGTGCCAGCAGTCCCCTAGTCGGCACAGATACGCAGTATTTT,CASSPLVGTDTQYF
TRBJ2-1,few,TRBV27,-,TGTGCCAGCAGTTGGGCCAATGAGCAGTTCTTC,CASSWANEQFF
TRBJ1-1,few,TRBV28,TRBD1,TGTGCCAGCACCGCCGGGGGACAGGGTTTCACTGAAGCTTTCTTT,CASTAGGQGFTEAFF
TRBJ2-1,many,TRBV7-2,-,TGTGCCAGCAGCTTAAAGGAGGTGCTTGAGCAGTTCTTC,CASSLKEVLEQFF
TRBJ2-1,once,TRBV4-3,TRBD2,TGCGCCAGCAGCCAAGATCCAGCGGGGGGCTACAATGAGCAGTTCTTC,CASSQDPAGGYNEQFF
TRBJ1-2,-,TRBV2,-,TGTGCCAGCCCGGGGACGGTGGGGGGCTACACCTTC,CASPGTVGGYTF
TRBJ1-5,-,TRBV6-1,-,TGTGCCAGCAGTGACAGGGTTGCCCAGCCCCAGCATTTT,CASSDRVAQPQHF
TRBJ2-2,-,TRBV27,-,TGTGCCAGCACCTTCAGGAGTCCTGCGAACACCGGGGAGCTGTTTTTT,CASTFRSPANTGELFF
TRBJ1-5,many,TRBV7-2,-,TGTGCCAGCAGCTTAGCGGCCAGGGGCGCATGGCCCCAGCATTTT,CASSLAARGAWPQHF
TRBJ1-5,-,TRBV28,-,TGTGCCAGCCGAACAGGGCGCCATAGCAATCAGCCCCAGCATTTT,CASRTGRHSNQPQHF
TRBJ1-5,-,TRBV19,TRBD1,TGTGCCAGCCAGCGATGGGGACAGGATAATCAGCCCCAGCATTTT,CASQRWGQDNQPQHF
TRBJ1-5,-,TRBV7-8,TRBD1,TGTGCCAGCAGCTTAGGACAGGGCCAGGGGTATAGCAATCAGCCCCAGCATTTT,CASSLGQGQGYSNQPQHF
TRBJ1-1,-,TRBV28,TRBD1,TGTGCCAGCAGTTCGGGACAGTACATGAACACTGAAGCTTTCTTT,CASSSGQYMNTEAFF
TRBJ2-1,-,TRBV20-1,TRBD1,TGCAGTGCTAGACCCCCCACAGGGGCTTACAATGAGCAGTTCTTC,CSARPPTGAYNEQFF
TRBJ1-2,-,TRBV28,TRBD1,TGTGCCAGCAGCCAAACAGGGGGCCGGGACTATGGCTACACCTTC,CASSQTGGRDYGYTF
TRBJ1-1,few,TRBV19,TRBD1,TGTGCCAGTAGTAACCAGGGGGGGCCTGAAGCTTTCTTT,CASSNQGGPEAFF
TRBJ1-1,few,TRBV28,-,TGTGCCAGCAGTTCCCTCGGAGGAGGGGCTGAAGCTTTCTTT,CASSSLGGGAEAFF
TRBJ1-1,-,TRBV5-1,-,TGCGCCAGCAGCTTGGAGGGGAATGTAATGAACACTGAAGCTTTCTTT,CASSLEGNVMNTEAFF
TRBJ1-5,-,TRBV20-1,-,TGCAGTGCTAGTACCGGGACGGGGAGCAATCAGCCCCAGCATTTT,CSASTGTGSNQPQHF
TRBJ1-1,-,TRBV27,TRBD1,TGTGCCAGCAGGGTGACAGGGAAAAGAGAAGCTTTCTTT,CASRVTGKREAFF
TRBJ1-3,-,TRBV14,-,TGTGCCAGCAGCCAAGATACGTCGGTTGGAAACACCATATATTTT,CASSQDTSVGNTIYF
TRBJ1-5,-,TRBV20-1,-,TGCAGTGCTAGTTCCGAAATTGATCAGCCCCAGCATTTT,CSASSEIDQPQHF
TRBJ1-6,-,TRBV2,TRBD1,TGTGCCAGCGATTTTGGGACAGCCTATAATTCACCCCTCCACTTT,CASDFGTAYNSPLHF
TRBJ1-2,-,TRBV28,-,TGTGCCAGCAGTTTATATGGGAGCTATGGCTACACCTTC,CASSLYGSYGYTF
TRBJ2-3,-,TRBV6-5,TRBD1,TGTGCCAGCAGTTCAGTAGGGGGCCCAGCCATAGATACGCAGTATTTT,CASSSVGGPAIDTQYF
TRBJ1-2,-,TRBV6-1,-,TGTGCCAGCATCCTGGGGGTTTATGGCTACACCTTC,CASILGVYGYTF
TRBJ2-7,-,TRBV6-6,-,TGTGCCAGCAGTTACGCGAGGGGGGGCGGCTACGAGCAGTACTTC,CASSYARGGGYEQYF
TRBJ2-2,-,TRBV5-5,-,TGTGCCAGCAGCTTGAAGGGAGACACCGGGGAGCTGTTTTTT,CASSLKGDTGELFF
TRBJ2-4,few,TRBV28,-,TGTGCCAGCAGTTTGGACCGCTGGGGGCTTCAGTACTTC,CASSLDRWGLQYF
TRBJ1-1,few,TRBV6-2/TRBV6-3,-,TGTGCCAGCAGCCAGATGAAGAACACTGAAGCTTTCTTT,CASSQMKNTEAFF
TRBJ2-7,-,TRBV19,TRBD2,TGTGCCAGTTCTGCTCCGACTAGCGGACTCTACGAGCAGTACTTC,CASSAPTSGLYEQYF
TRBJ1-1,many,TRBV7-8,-,TGTGCCAGCAGCGCACCCTCTGACAGGCGGTTATGGTTGGACACTGAAGCTTTCTTT,CASSAPSDRRLWLDTEAFF
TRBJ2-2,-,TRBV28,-,TGTGCCAGCAGAACACAGGGAGTGAACACCGGGGAGCTGTTTTTT,CASRTQGVNTGELFF
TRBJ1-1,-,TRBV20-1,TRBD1,TGCAGTGCTAGAGATTTTACAGGGGTAGACACTGAAGCTTTCTTT,CSARDFTGVDTEAFF
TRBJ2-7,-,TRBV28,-,TGTGCCAGCACCCTCCTGGGGGGGACAGAGTACGAGCAGTACTTC,CASTLLGGTEYEQYF
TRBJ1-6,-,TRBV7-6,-,TGTGCCAGCAGCCACCGGGGCGGAGATCCACCCCTCCACTTT,CASSHRGGDPPLHF
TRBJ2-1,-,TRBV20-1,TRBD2,TGCAGTGCTCTGACTAGCGGGGCTTACAATGAGCAGTTCTTC,CSALTSGAYNEQFF
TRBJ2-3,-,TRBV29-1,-,TGCAGCGTTTTGTCGACGGCGCAGTATTTT,CSVLSTAQYF
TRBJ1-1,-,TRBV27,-,TGTGCCAGCAGTTTAGCAGGCCTCGGCACTGAAGCTTTCTTT,CASSLAGLGTEAFF
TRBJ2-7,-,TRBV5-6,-,TGTGCCAGCAGCGTGTCGGGGGCTCCCAACGAGCAGTACTTC,CASSVSGAPNEQYF
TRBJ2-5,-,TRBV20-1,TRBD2,TGCAGTGCTAGCCTACGGGGGGGTCAAGAGACCCAGTACTTC,CSASLRGGQETQYF
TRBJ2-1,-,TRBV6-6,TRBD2,TGTGCCAGCAGCGCCAAGGGGCTAGCGGGGTTGGAGCAGTTCTTC,CASSAKGLAGLEQFF
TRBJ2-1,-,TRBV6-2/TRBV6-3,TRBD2,TGTGCCAGCACCCCACTAGCGGGGGGGCCTCGTTGGACCTACAATGAGCAGTTCTTC,CASTPLAGGPRWTYNEQFF
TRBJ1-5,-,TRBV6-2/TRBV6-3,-,TGTGACAGCAGTTACCTTGGCGGCCTCAATCAGCCCCAGCATTTT,CDSSYLGGLNQPQHF